The sequence of this TCR beta chain was determined in a study of blood T cell repertoires in COVID-19. Study at large: Material from acute and convalescent COVID-19 was sourced from the United States, Italy and Spain. T cells, B-cell-depleted T cells, or PBMCs provided the cDNA or gDNA that served as material.

Per the original methods: Quantification of nucleated cells was approximated via reference gene primer amplification. The table came from immunoSEQ multiplex PCR; TCRdb's copy has only in-frame clones and leaves some out. V, J and clone size derive from that table, while D and trimming were established from the DNA sequence. Seen here are 97,000 or so clones, 82% observed once, and the top ten hold over 9.5%. The J segment lost 5 bases and the V segment lost 2 bases, leaving 7 bases of the junction unmatched. The CDR3 sequence is 15 residues long. CDR1 MNHEY and CDR2 SVGAGI come from the germline V gene.

The clonotype originates from a man between 65 and 79 years old with acute or convalescent COVID-19. The chain has TRBV6-5 and TRBJ2-5; 8 bases are shared with TRBD2. Sequencing was done on a sample of peripheral blood. The CDR3 region has the DNA TGTGCCAGCAGTTACACGGGAGGGGCAGTTGAGACCCAGTACTTC. The encoded protein is CASSYTGGAVETQYF.